Here is one T cell receptor beta chain with its context. The germline CDR1 and CDR2 sequences are LNHNV and YYDKDF (reference sequence). This CDR3 region has 13 residues. V gave up 0 bases and J gave up 4 bases, with 7 bases separating them. Sequenced by immunoSEQ multiplex PCR; TCRdb stores in-frame clones only, minus some. The sample contains approximately 220,000 clones, about nine tenths of which appear only once. The data were taken from a study of blood T cell repertoires in COVID-19. Study context: Specimens from acute and convalescent COVID-19 originated in the United States, Italy and Spain.

Grouping used clinical history reported by participants in a survey and questionnaire. This TCR was recovered from a woman in her twenties or thirties with acute COVID-19. The chain joins TRBV15 to TRBJ2-7; D is unresolved. Sequenced: PBMCs or T cells enriched from blood (not recorded which). CDR3 amino acids: CATSRDPQYEQYF. CDR3 nucleotide sequence: TGTGCCACCAGCAGAGATCCGCAGTACGAGCAGTACTTC.